This is a list of T cell receptor beta chains from one sample in a study of T-cell memory formation after mild COVID-19. One entry per CDR3 protein results from TCRdb running MiXCR on the 5' RACE reads. The repertoire holds roughly 190,000 distinct CDR3 sequences, under 30% seen once, with around 10% in the top ten. The sequenced sample was PBMCs or a T cell subset sorted from them (not recorded which). The receptors stem from an adult woman who had mild COVID-19 (a few samples of this study predate the infection). Cell type and time point are not known. Both conserved end residues are part of each CDR3. The D gene is left open where the match is weak. Only some rows state a clone size, as once, few, many or a class for expanded clones.

>TRBD2|TRBV7-2|14|.|TRBJ2-1
CASSLGGSWNEQFF
TGTGCCAGCAGCTTAGGCGGGAGTTGGAATGAGCAGTTCTTC
>.|TRBV11-3|14|.|TRBJ2-3
CASSSDGSTDTQYF
TGTGCCAGCAGCTCGGACGGGAGCACAGATACGCAGTATTTT
>.|TRBV5-5|15|.|TRBJ2-2
CASSLEGRHTGELFF
TGTGCCAGCAGCTTGGAGGGGAGACACACCGGGGAGCTGTTTTTT
>.|TRBV19|13|.|TRBJ1-1
CASTQKGGTEAFF
TGTGCCAGTACCCAAAAGGGAGGGACTGAAGCTTTCTTT
>.|TRBV9|14|.|TRBJ2-2
CASSPDTYTGELFF
TGTGCCAGCAGCCCCGACACGTACACCGGGGAGCTGTTTTTT
>.|TRBV7-9|14|.|TRBJ1-4
CASSPSGGSEKLFF
TGTGCCAGCAGCCCCTCTGGAGGGTCCGAAAAACTGTTTTTT
>.|TRBV12-3/TRBV12-4|17|few|TRBJ2-1
CASSPIAGQKGIGEQFF
TGTGCCAGCAGCCCTATAGCCGGTCAGAAGGGGATAGGTGAGCAGTTCTTC
>TRBD2|TRBV12-3/TRBV12-4|13|few|TRBJ2-3
CASRGGPGDTQYF
TGTGCCAGCAGGGGAGGGCCTGGGGATACGCAGTATTTT
>.|TRBV9|15|few|TRBJ2-3
CASSVYRGSTDTQYF
TGTGCCAGCAGCGTATACCGGGGGAGCACAGATACGCAGTATTTT
>.|TRBV19|15|.|TRBJ2-7
CASSTTGTSIYEQYF
TGTGCCAGTAGTACAACCGGGACATCCATCTACGAGCAGTACTTC
>.|TRBV7-8|14|.|TRBJ2-5
CASSPVLYQETQYF
TGTGCCAGCAGCCCAGTGCTGTACCAAGAGACCCAGTACTTC
>.|TRBV21-1|13|.|TRBJ2-7
CASSKADLYEQYF
TGTGCCAGCAGCAAAGCGGACCTCTACGAGCAGTACTTC
>TRBD2|TRBV7-2|12|.|TRBJ2-7
CASSWASGEQYF
TGTGCCAGCAGCTGGGCTAGCGGCGAGCAGTACTTC
>.|TRBV5-1|14|.|TRBJ1-5
CASSLTPGNQPQHF
TGCGCCAGCAGCTTGACCCCAGGGAATCAGCCCCAGCATTTT
>TRBD1|TRBV5-1|14|.|TRBJ2-1
CASSQGQGGNEQFF
TGCGCCAGCAGTCAGGGACAGGGGGGCAATGAGCAGTTCTTC
>TRBD2|TRBV7-9|16|few|TRBJ2-3
CASSPGTSGITDTQYF
TGTGCCAGCAGCCCTGGTACTAGCGGGATCACAGATACGCAGTATTTT
>.|TRBV7-9|16|.|TRBJ2-7
CASTPGRASRGYEQYF
TGTGCCAGCACCCCCGGTCGGGCTAGTAGGGGCTACGAGCAGTACTTC
>.|TRBV13|15|.|TRBJ2-5
CASSFGPQGQETQYF
TGTGCCAGCAGCTTCGGCCCCCAGGGGCAAGAGACCCAGTACTTC
>TRBD2|TRBV7-6|15|.|TRBJ2-3
CASSGWTSGTDTQYF
TGTGCCAGCAGCGGTTGGACTAGCGGCACAGATACGCAGTATTTT
>.|TRBV11-2|14|.|TRBJ2-5
CASSLVPAEETQYF
TGTGCCAGCAGCTTAGTTCCGGCGGAGGAGACCCAGTACTTC
>TRBD2|TRBV5-1|15|.|TRBJ2-1
CASSVGTSGRNEQFF
TGCGCCAGCAGCGTGGGGACTAGCGGAAGGAATGAGCAGTTCTTC
>TRBD1|TRBV24-1|15|.|TRBJ2-5
CATSESGTGSVAQYF
TGTGCCACCAGTGAATCCGGGACAGGGAGTGTGGCCCAGTACTTC